Each of the 11 T cell receptor beta chains below was sequenced from the same sample in a study of T cells in Graves' hyperthyroidism and ophthalmopathy. What was amplified from RNA transcripts were TCR beta CDR3 regions. The TCR CDR3 first-round RT-PCR relied on the HTBI primer set. In TCRdb, the multiplex PCR reads were re-called with MiXCR into one record per CDR3 protein. The table has about half a million distinct CDR3 sequences, 20% to 25% seen once. Sequenced: blood. The receptors stem from a woman aged 65 to 85 with Graves' ophthalmopathy.

The V gene is TRBV6-4, the J gene TRBJ1-2; D call uncertain. Germline loops: CDR1 MRHNA, CDR2 SNTAGT. The CDR3 runs to 9 residues. V was trimmed by 6 bases and J by 9 bases, leaving 5 bases between them. CDR3 sequence reads: CASRESYTF. The CDR3 DNA reads TGTGCCAGCAGAGAAAGCTACACCTTC.

This sequence joins TRBV6-1 and TRBJ1-5; D gene unclear. The CDR3 contains 15 residues. V was cut by 2 bases and J by 5 bases, with 13 bases left in between. Germline values: CDR1 MNHNS, CDR2 SASEGT. The CDR3 sequence is CASSERLEEDQPQHF. CDR3 DNA: TGTGCCAGCAGTGAACGTTTGGAGGAGGATCAGCCCCAGCATTTT.

CDR3 sequence: CASSFSDISYEQYF. The CDR3 nucleotides read TGTGCCAGCAGTTTTTCCGATATTTCCTACGAGCAGTACTTC. V is TRBV12-3 or TRBV12-4 and J is TRBJ2-7; no firm D call. The CDR3 consists of 14 residues. Between the trimmed V and J ends, which lost 3 bases and 1 base, there was a span of 10 bases.

The chain combines TRBV2 with TRBJ2-1; TRBD1 aligns across 11 bases. CDR1 and CDR2 (germline): SNHLY, FYNNEI. CDR3 length: 16 residues. J lost 7 bases, V lost 4 bases, and 9 bases had no gene match. Here the CDR3 reads CASSVRTGGARNEQFF. The CDR3 nucleotides are TGTGCCAGCAGTGTGAGGACAGGGGGCGCGAGAAATGAGCAGTTCTTC. The full variable domain, its missing parts supplied by reference TRBV2 and TRBJ2-1, is EPEVTQTPSHQVTQMGQEVILRCVPISNHLYFYWYRQILGQKVEFLVSFYNNEISEKSEIFDDQFSVERPDGSNFTLKIRSTKLEDSAMYFCASSVRTGGARNEQFFGPGTRLTVL.

The V call is TRBV29-1, the J call TRBJ2-7; D may be TRBD2 (6 bases). The germline gives CDR1 SQVTM, CDR2 ANQGSEA. V was clipped by 5 bases and J by 6 bases, with 20 bases between them. The CDR3 length is 14 residues. In DNA, the CDR3 is TGCAGCGTTTCGGGTAGCGGAAGCTTATCCGAGCAGTACTTC. Amino acid sequence: CSVSGSGSLSEQYF.

This clonotype showed up many times. This rearrangement joins TRBV18 to TRBJ1-2; 7 bases line up with TRBD1. The CDR3 totals 14 residues. In germline, CDR1 is KGHSH, CDR2 LQKENI. Losses at the gene ends were 3 bases for V and 4 bases for J; bases not matched to a gene: 5. The CDR3 protein is CASSPTGQLYGYTF. DNA of the CDR3: TGTGCCAGCTCACCGACGGGACAGCTCTATGGCTACACCTTC.

The chain couples TRBV28 to TRBJ1-1; TRBD1 is a possible D gene (5 bases). CDR3 length equals 14 residues. The germline gives CDR1 MDHEN, CDR2 SYDVKM. V gave up 4 bases and J gave up 7 bases, with 16 bases separating them. CDR3: CASSSPGRRVEAFF. CDR3 coding DNA: TGTGCCAGCAGTTCCCCGGGACGAAGGGTTGAAGCTTTCTTT. The variable domain in full, completed from reference TRBV28 and TRBJ1-1, reads DVKVTQSSRYLVKRTGEKVFLECVQDMDHENMFWYRQDPGLGLRLIYFSYDVKMKEKGDIPEGYSVSREKKERFSLILESASTNQTSMYLCASSSPGRRVEAFFGQGTRLTVV.

CDR3 protein: CASRPDRAGQPQHF. CDR3 DNA sequence: TGTGCCAGCAGACCGGACAGGGCGGGCCAGCCCCAGCATTTT. The chain is built from TRBV28 and TRBJ1-5; 8 bases fit TRBD1. The CDR3 has 14 amino acids. Germline V lookup: CDR1 MDHEN, CDR2 SYDVKM. V shed 6 bases, J shed 7 bases, and the junction held 8 bases outside the gene matches. Full variable domain (rest looked up from reference TRBV28 and TRBJ1-5): DVKVTQSSRYLVKRTGEKVFLECVQDMDHENMFWYRQDPGLGLRLIYFSYDVKMKEKGDIPEGYSVSREKKERFSLILESASTNQTSMYLCASRPDRAGQPQHFGDGTRLSIL.

This clonotype appeared many times. The chain is built from TRBV9 and TRBJ2-7; no firm D call. The germline CDR1 and CDR2 sequences are SGDLS and YYNGEE. V gave up 0 bases and J gave up 6 bases, with 10 bases separating them. The CDR3 runs 13 residues. CDR3 loop: CASSVVQYGEQYF. CDR3 in DNA: TGTGCCAGCAGCGTAGTGCAGTACGGCGAGCAGTACTTC.

The CDR3 DNA is TGTGCCAGTAGTCCCTCAGCCAGGAGCTCTGGAAACACCATATATTTT. Translating gives CASSPSARSSGNTIYF. The rearrangement links TRBV19 to TRBJ1-3; no clear D. The CDR3 is 16 amino acids. Germline assignment: CDR1 LNHDA and CDR2 SQIVND (reference sequence). V gave up 5 bases and J gave up 0 bases, with 14 bases separating them.

The sample holds one count of this clonotype. One end of the junction fails to match germline, which may point to a read error. DNA of the CDR3: TGCGCCAGCAGCTTGGTGTCCTGGGGGAGCTCTGGAAACACCATGTATTTT. This translates into CASSLVSWGSSGNTMYF. V is TRBV5-1 and J is TRBJ1-3; possibly TRBD1 for D (5 bases). The germline V gene encodes CDR1 SGHRS and CDR2 YFSETQ. This CDR3 comprises 17 residues.